The 14 T cell receptor beta chains below were found in one sample sequenced in a study of CD8 T cells in ankylosing spondylitis. TCRdb redid the calling of the 5' RACE reads with MiXCR, one entry per CDR3 protein. The repertoire includes roughly 130,000 distinct CDR3 sequences, roughly 8.8% of them detected once, and about 3.3% sits in the top ten. Sequenced: blood, either unsorted or a sorted T cell fraction (not recorded which). The receptor source for this set is a male donor with ankylosing spondylitis or in good health (not recorded which).

Ten or more counts support this clonotype. The chain joins TRBV29-1 to TRBJ2-7; D is perhaps TRBD1 (6 bases). The CDR3 is 15 amino acids. V lost 7 bases and J 4 bases, leaving 23 bases between the germline ends. Germline V gene sequence: CDR1 SQVTM, CDR2 ANQGSEA. CDR3 sequence: CSASTGVVGGYEQYF. The CDR3 DNA reads as TGCAGCGCCTCGACAGGAGTGGTAGGGGGTTACGAGCAGTACTTC.

This clonotype was seen repeatedly, ten times or more. The chain uses TRBV20-1 and TRBJ2-7, with D unresolved. Per the germline V gene, CDR1 is DFQATT and CDR2 is SNEGSKA (reference sequence). The CDR3 runs to 11 residues. Between the trimmed V and J ends, which lost 3 bases and 4 bases, there was a span of 7 bases. The CDR3 is CSASSPYEQYF. CDR3 bases: TGCAGTGCTAGCTCCCCGTACGAGCAGTACTTC.

The sample holds many counts of this clonotype. This chain links TRBV29-1 with TRBJ2-5; D is undetermined. Germline V lookup: CDR1 SQVTM, CDR2 ANQGSEA. The CDR3 extends over 12 amino acids. V lost 7 bases to trimming and J lost 2 bases, with 11 bases between them. The CDR3 nucleotides are TGCAGCGCCGAGGTCGGACAAGAGACCCAGTACTTC. Translating gives CSAEVGQETQYF.

A single count supports this clonotype. The gene calls are TRBV19 and TRBJ1-3; D may be TRBD1 (5 bases). V was pared by 3 bases and J by 2 bases, with 11 bases between. This CDR3 contains 15 residues. CDR1 is LNHDA and CDR2 is SQIVND in the germline V gene (reference sequence). The CDR3 coding sequence is TGTGCCAGTAGTATCGGGGCAGGGCCTGGAAACACCATATATTTT. As protein: CASSIGAGPGNTIYF.

This clonotype was found a few times. This chain uses TRBV7-8 with TRBJ2-1; 7 bases map to TRBD2. Germline V lookup: CDR1 SGHVS, CDR2 FQNEAQ. After removal of 4 bases from V and 6 bases from J, the junction contained 3 bases not matched to a gene. The CDR3 is made up of 13 amino acids. The CDR3 reads CASSSRLANEQFF. CDR3 sequence (DNA): TGTGCCAGCAGCTCAAGACTAGCCAATGAGCAGTTCTTC.

Concerning this clonotype: A much larger clone lies one base from this, so it may be a read error. The genes are TRBV10-3 and TRBJ2-7, with TRBD1 matching 8 bases. The CDR3 runs to 12 residues. Germline V gives CDR1 ENHRY, CDR2 SYGVKD. The CDR3 DNA reads TGTGTCATCAGTAGGACAGGGTACGAGCAGTACTTC. It encodes CVISRTGYEQYF.

This clonotype was counted only a few times. At one end, the junction sequence differs from germline, possibly due to a read error. This chain uses TRBV7-2 with TRBJ2-1; TRBD2 is a possible D gene (6 bases). The CDR3 loop spans 14 amino acids. Germline loops: CDR1 SGHTA, CDR2 FQGNSA. CDR3 sequence (DNA): TGTGCCAGCAGCATAGCGGATTACTACAATGAGCAGTTCTTC. This translates into CASSIADYYNEQFF. Drawing the rest from reference TRBV7-2 and TRBJ2-1, the complete variable domain is GAGVSQSPSNKVTEKGKDVELRCDPISGHTALYWYRQSLGQGLEFLIYFQGNSAPDKSGLPSDRFSAERTGGSVSTLTIQRTQQEDSAVYLCASSIADYYNEQFFGPGTRLTVL.

This clonotype was found many times. The genes are TRBV20-1 and TRBJ2-7; TRBD2 might be the D (6 bases). This CDR3 is 15 amino acids long. CDR1 is DFQATT, CDR2 SNEGSKA, per germline (reference sequence). Trimming removed 0 bases at V and 4 bases at J, with 16 bases between. The CDR3 DNA follows: TGCAGTGCTAGAGATCGCGGGGTCGGCCCTTACGAGCAGTACTTC. Its protein product is CSARDRGVGPYEQYF.

This clonotype was seen repeatedly, ten times or more. V is TRBV20-1 and J is TRBJ2-3; 8 bases align to TRBD1. The germline CDR1 and CDR2 sequences are DFQATT and SNEGSKA (reference sequence). The CDR3 has 14 residues. Trimming cost V 3 bases and J 4 bases; bases outside gene matches: 6. The CDR3 coding sequence is TGCAGTGCTAGGAATCAGGGGGCTGCAGATACGCAGTATTTT. This translates into CSARNQGAADTQYF.

This clonotype came up many times. This chain connects TRBV28 to TRBJ2-7, with D unclear. Germline assignment: CDR1 MDHEN and CDR2 SYDVKM. The CDR3 sequence is 15 residues long. Trimming took 1 base from V and 3 from J, leaving 13 bases between them. The CDR3: CASSLLAQSNYEQYF. For the CDR3, the DNA is TGTGCCAGCAGTTTATTGGCACAATCGAACTACGAGCAGTACTTC.

This clonotype was seen a handful of times. The chain recombines TRBV5-6 with TRBJ2-1, with 13 positions matching TRBD2. Germline assignment: CDR1 SGHDT and CDR2 YYEEEE. The CDR3 is 15 residues long. The J segment lost 4 bases and the V segment lost 5 bases, leaving 3 bases of the junction unmatched. The CDR3 loop is CASRRGLAGYNEQFF. The CDR3 nucleotides read TGTGCCAGCAGGCGGGGACTAGCGGGATACAATGAGCAGTTCTTC.

This clonotype occurred many times. The chain has TRBV27 and TRBJ2-1, with 9 bases identical to TRBD2. CDR3 length: 14 amino acids. V shed 7 bases and J 5 bases; nucleotides not matched to a gene: 6. Germline V gene lookup returns CDR1 MNHEY and CDR2 SMNVEV (reference sequence). CDR3 loop: CASTLLAGHNEQFF. The CDR3 DNA is TGTGCCAGCACCCTACTAGCGGGCCACAATGAGCAGTTCTTC.

This clonotype came up many times. The rearrangement links TRBV5-1 to TRBJ2-3; no clear D. The CDR3 covers 12 residues. Germline CDR1 reads SGHRS; CDR2 reads YFSETQ. The V end lost 1 base, the J end lost 2 bases, and 2 bases lay between the germline ends. The CDR3 DNA sequence: TGCGCCAGCAGCTTGATCACAGATACGCAGTATTTT. Protein: CASSLITDTQYF.

At least ten counts were recorded for this clonotype. This chain joins TRBV29-1 and TRBJ2-3, with 13 positions matching TRBD2. In germline, CDR1 is SQVTM, CDR2 ANQGSEA. J gave up 4 bases and V 4 bases, and 20 bases lay outside the gene matches. CDR3 length: 20 residues. This chain's CDR3 is CSVGGPGTSGNKSFADTQYF. CDR3 DNA: TGCAGCGTTGGGGGGCCCGGGACTAGCGGGAACAAGAGTTTCGCAGATACGCAGTATTTT.